This T cell receptor beta chain was profiled in a study of blood T cell repertoires in COVID-19. Turning to the study itself: Samples taken during acute and convalescent COVID-19 were collected in the United States, Italy and Spain.

Looked up from germline, CDR1 is SGHAT and CDR2 is FQDESV (reference sequence). Losses at the gene ends were 4 bases for V and 5 bases for J; bases not matched to a gene: 6. The CDR3 spans 15 residues. In the original processing: Estimation of nucleated cell counts was performed using reference gene primer amplification. Profiled with immunoSEQ multiplex PCR; TCRdb holds only in-frame clones, not every one. V and J calls plus clone size are reproduced from that table; the DNA served to infer D and trimming. The sample consists of roughly 80,000 clones, 88% of them appearing once. This clonotype originated in a human donor in a cohort sampled during active COVID-19. Sequenced material: peripheral blood. The rearrangement links TRBV11-1 to TRBJ1-1, with TRBD1 matching over 11 bases. The CDR3 coding sequence is TGTGCCAGCAGCTACGGACAGGGGGCGAATACTGAAGCTTTCTTT. It codes for CASSYGQGANTEAFF.